One T cell receptor (beta chain) is described in this entry. Its antigen is unknown. A second PCR, run for about 7 to 11 cycles, used a sample-barcoded 5' primer plus a J-beta primer mix. TCRdb analysed the 5' RACE reads with MiXCR anew, one entry per CDR3 protein. The table has about 1,800,000 distinct CDR3 sequences, under 30% seen once. This sample is drawn from a study of blood T cells in healthy people across ages. Study-wide results and limits: CMV infection status of these donors was not known.

Trimming took 7 bases from V and 10 from J, leaving 17 bases between them. CDR3 length: 14 residues. Germline V gives CDR1 MNHEY, CDR2 SMNVEV (reference sequence). The rearrangement joins TRBV27 to TRBJ1-6, with D maybe TRBD1 (6 bases). Sequencing was performed on blood. This receptor was obtained from a woman in her 30s in good health. CDR3 amino acids: CASTTTGKSSPLHF. The CDR3 DNA reads TGTGCCAGCACCACAACAGGGAAGTCATCACCCCTCCACTTT.